Shown below are 10 T cell receptor beta chains from a single sample sequenced in a study of blood T cell repertoires in COVID-19. The method was immunoSEQ multiplex PCR; TCRdb's version includes in-frame clones alone and lacks a portion of them. The sample yields about 130,000 clones, 84% seen once. Sequencing was done on a sample of peripheral blood. The source is a woman aged 30 to 39 who had recovered from COVID-19.

With regard to this clone: A junction boundary mismatches the germline segment, possibly from a read error. This chain connects TRBV7-7 to TRBJ2-2; 10 bases are a match to TRBD2. Per germline, CDR1 SSHAT and CDR2 FNYEAQ (reference sequence). This CDR3 contains 17 residues. CDR3 nucleotides: TGTGCTAGCAGCAGGGACCTAGCGGGAGTCAACACCGGGGAGCTGTTTTTT. Translation: CASSRDLAGVNTGELFF.

In DNA form, the CDR3 reads TGTGCCAGCAGACGCCCTCTTGGACTAGCGGGAGGGGTCGACGAGCAGTACTTC. Its translation is CASRRPLGLAGGVDEQYF. V gene TRBV27 combines with J gene TRBJ2-7, with 15 bases that match TRBD2. Germline CDR1 is MNHEY and CDR2 is SMNVEV (reference sequence). The CDR3 length is 18 residues. With 6 bases clipped from V and 5 bases from J, the junction kept 14 bases outside the gene matches.

This sequence joins TRBV20-1 and TRBJ2-5; 11 nucleotides match TRBD1. CDR3 length: 15 amino acids. Trimming cost V 3 bases and J 5 bases; bases outside gene matches: 8. Germline V gene data show CDR1 as DFQATT and CDR2 as SNEGSKA (reference sequence). The CDR3 protein is CSASHGQGARETQYF. CDR3 sequence (DNA): TGCAGTGCTAGTCACGGACAGGGGGCCAGGGAGACCCAGTACTTC.

V usage is TRBV13 and J usage is TRBJ1-3, with D possibly matching TRBD1 (5 bases). This CDR3 has 17 residues. V was cut by 5 bases and J by 3 bases, with 20 bases left in between. CDR1 is PRHDT and CDR2 is FYEKMQ in the germline V gene (reference sequence). The CDR3, as DNA: TGTGCCAGCAGCCCGGGAGGGGTCCAGCCTTTTGGAAACACCATATATTTT. Amino acid sequence: CASSPGGVQPFGNTIYF.

The rearrangement links TRBV24-1 to TRBJ1-2; 9 nucleotides align to TRBD1. The CDR3 runs 14 residues. J gave up 4 bases and V 4 bases, and 3 bases lay outside the gene matches. Germline CDR1 KGHDR, CDR2 SFDVKD. The CDR3 DNA reads as TGTGCCACCAGTGACCGGGACAGGGCCTATGGCTACACCTTC. Translation gives CATSDRDRAYGYTF.

The CDR3 region has the DNA TGTGCCAGCAGCGTCCTAGGACAGGGACACGAGCAGTACTTC. It is translated as CASSVLGQGHEQYF. The chain joins TRBV9 to TRBJ2-7; 8 positions agree with TRBD1. V lost 2 bases and J lost 5; bases outside the gene matches: 6. This CDR3 comprises 14 residues. Germline V lookup: CDR1 SGDLS, CDR2 YYNGEE.

This clone has just a few counts. The chain has TRBV19 and TRBJ1-2, with D possibly being TRBD1 (5 bases). With 7 bases removed from V and 8 bases from J, the gap between germline ends came to 23 bases. Germline-derived CDR1 and CDR2 are LNHDA and SQIVND (reference sequence). The CDR3 is made up of 15 amino acids. The CDR3 coding sequence is TGTGCCAGTACCCCCAGGGATAGTTTTAGATTCGGCTACACCTTC. It yields the protein CASTPRDSFRFGYTF.

V usage is TRBV18 and J usage is TRBJ1-1; D may be TRBD1 (6 bases). The length of the CDR3 is 13 residues. V was clipped by 6 bases and J by 7 bases, with 15 bases between them. The V gene's germline CDR1 is KGHSH and CDR2 LQKENI. CDR3 residues: CASSPNTRGEAFF. CDR3 DNA sequence: TGTGCCAGCTCCCCGAACACCAGGGGTGAAGCTTTCTTT.

The chain joins TRBV2 to TRBJ2-7; D possibly corresponds to TRBD1 (5 bases). The CDR3 contains 14 residues. CDR1 and CDR2 (germline): SNHLY, FYNNEI. The ends were cut back, 2 bases at V and 4 bases at J, with 12 bases in the middle. The CDR3 DNA reads as TGTGCCAGCAGTGAACAGGGCGTGGGGTACGAGCAGTACTTC. Its protein product is CASSEQGVGYEQYF.

The rearrangement uses TRBV2 and TRBJ2-5; the D gene is possibly TRBD2 (5 bases). Germline V gene data show CDR1 as SNHLY and CDR2 as FYNNEI. This CDR3 has 13 residues. Trimming stripped 6 bases from V and 4 bases from J, with 12 bases between. CDR3 sequence (DNA): TGTGCCAGCAGGGACTGGATCATAGAGACCCAGTACTTC. It specifies CASRDWIIETQYF.